This TCR beta chain was found in a study of T cell responses to AZD1222 COVID-19 vaccine. Study outcomes and limitations: Only after the peak T cell response were repertoires sampled.

As to this clone: Its antigen is as yet unknown.

TCRdb's table, derived via immunoSEQ multiplex PCR, lists solely in-frame clones and lacks some. The data hold about 200,000 clones, with 90% to 95% observed a single time. The clonotype was recovered from an adult who received the MenACWY meningococcal vaccine as a control. Sequencing was performed on peripheral blood, taken 28 days after the second dose of the MenACWY control vaccine.

The CDR3 spells CASSYSGVHEQYF. The CDR3 DNA is TGTGCCAGCAGTTACTCCGGGGTCCACGAGCAGTACTTC. The rearrangement uses TRBV6-2 or TRBV6-3 and TRBJ2-7, with D perhaps TRBD2 (5 bases). The V end lost 0 bases, the J end lost 5 bases, and 8 bases lay between the germline ends. The germline gives CDR1 MNHEY, CDR2 SVGEGT. The CDR3 extends over 13 amino acids.